The 18 T cell receptor beta chains given below trace back to one sample, sequenced in a study of T cells in Graves' hyperthyroidism and ophthalmopathy. Amplified TCR beta CDR3 regions derived from RNA transcripts. Initially, a first-round RT-PCR of the TCR CDR3 employed the HTBI primer set. TCRdb re-called the multiplex PCR reads with MiXCR, one entry per CDR3 protein. The sample has nearly 600,000 distinct CDR3 sequences, approximately 15% seen once. Material for sequencing was blood. These receptors were collected from a woman in her late teens or twenties with Graves' ophthalmopathy.

The chain joins TRBV29-1 to TRBJ2-1; 12 nucleotides match TRBD2. The CDR3 is made up of 13 amino acids. CDR1 SQVTM and CDR2 ANQGSEA come from the germline V gene. This chain's CDR3 is CTGLAGLNNEQFF. CDR3 bases: TGCACAGGACTAGCGGGGCTCAACAATGAGCAGTTCTTC.

This clonotype showed up just a few times. The chain recombines TRBV9 with TRBJ2-5; 9 bases match TRBD1. Germline trimming cut 4 bases from V and 5 bases from J; bases unmatched to any gene: 6. The CDR3 is 14 residues long. Germline CDR1 SGDLS, CDR2 YYNGEE. The CDR3 nucleotides are TGTGCCAGCAGCCGGGGACAGGGTGTGGAGACCCAGTACTTC. The encoded protein is CASSRGQGVETQYF.

This clonotype was seen at least ten times. The chain uses TRBV7-2 and TRBJ1-1, with D possibly matching TRBD1 (6 bases). The CDR3 is made up of 16 amino acids. With 1 base removed from V and 1 base from J, the gap between germline ends came to 13 bases. Germline V gives CDR1 SGHTA, CDR2 FQGNSA. DNA for the CDR3: TGTGCCAGCAGCTTAGGATCCGGGGGCGCGAACACTGAAGCTTTCTTT. Translated: CASSLGSGGANTEAFF.

This rearrangement joins TRBV19 to TRBJ2-1, with TRBD2 identical over 12 bases. This CDR3 region has 16 residues. Germline loops: CDR1 LNHDA, CDR2 SQIVND (reference sequence). The V segment lost 1 base and the J segment 7 bases; nucleotides outside the gene matches: 5. CDR3 sequence (DNA): TGTGCCAGTAGTATAGCCAGAGGGACTAGCGGGAATGAGCAGTTCTTC. Amino acid sequence: CASSIARGTSGNEQFF.

This rearrangement joins TRBV20-1 to TRBJ2-1, with D possibly TRBD2 on 6 matching bases. Germline loops: CDR1 DFQATT, CDR2 SNEGSKA (reference sequence). V lost 0 bases and J 6 bases, leaving 15 bases between the germline ends. This CDR3 contains 15 residues. The CDR3 DNA is TGCAGTGCTAGAGACCGCCGGACTATTGGCAATGAGCAGTTCTTC. Translating gives CSARDRRTIGNEQFF.

This clonotype was recorded at least ten times. V and J are TRBV28 and TRBJ2-1; 12 nucleotides match TRBD2. Germline loops: CDR1 MDHEN, CDR2 SYDVKM. The CDR3 sequence is 20 residues long. Unmatched junction bases numbered 21, after V lost 5 bases and J lost 7 bases. CDR3 in amino acids: CASSPTPGLLTSGSQNEQFF. CDR3 in DNA: TGTGCCAGCAGTCCAACACCGGGTCTACTGACTAGCGGGAGTCAGAATGAGCAGTTCTTC.

This clonotype was seen a handful of times. Relative to the germline gene, one junction end is altered; a read error may explain this. The V gene is TRBV2, the J gene TRBJ2-1, with D possibly TRBD2 on 8 matching bases. CDR1 is SNHLY, CDR2 FYNNEI, per germline. The CDR3 spans 15 residues. CDR3 bases: TGTGCCTCAAGGGGGCGGGAGGCCCCCTATAATGAGCAGTTCTTC. It codes for CASRGREAPYNEQFF.

There are many counts of this clonotype. The chain is built from TRBV28 and TRBJ2-7, with D possibly being TRBD1 (8 bases). The CDR3 covers 15 residues. Germline CDR1 MDHEN, CDR2 SYDVKM. The V end lost 1 base, the J end lost 3 bases, and 13 bases lay between the germline ends. This chain's CDR3 is CASSLSTGGVYEQYF. In nucleotides, the CDR3 is TGTGCCAGCAGTTTATCCACAGGGGGGGTCTACGAGCAGTACTTC.

This clonotype was seen at least ten times. V is TRBV4-3 and J is TRBJ1-1; 7 bases fit TRBD1. Germline V CDR1 and CDR2: LGHNA, YSLEER. The CDR3 has 15 amino acids. Trimming removed 4 bases from V and 5 bases from J; junction bases left unmatched: 10. This CDR3 is CASSPGEGARTEAFF. The CDR3 DNA reads TGCGCCAGCAGCCCGGGAGAGGGGGCGAGGACTGAAGCTTTCTTT.

This clonotype showed up many times. CDR3 sequence (DNA): TGTGCCAGCAGAGGACTAGCGGGAGAAAGTCGCGAGCAGTACTTC. This codes for CASRGLAGESREQYF. This chain connects TRBV28 to TRBJ2-7; 13 bases align to TRBD2. Germline-derived CDR1 and CDR2 are MDHEN and SYDVKM. The CDR3 runs 15 residues. V trimming: 6 bases; J trimming: 6 bases; junction bases outside the gene matches: 8.

The chain recombines TRBV4-1 with TRBJ2-3; a weak D match, TRBD1 (6 bases). The CDR3 length is 15 residues. Between the trimmed V and J ends, which lost 3 bases and 5 bases, there was a span of 15 bases. Germline V gene data show CDR1 as MGHRA and CDR2 as YSYEKL. The CDR3 coding sequence is TGCGCCAGCAGCCAGTCGCGCCAAGGGGGAGATACGCAGTATTTT. Protein product: CASSQSRQGGDTQYF.

This clonotype was seen at least ten times. This chain joins TRBV11-2 and TRBJ2-1; perhaps TRBD1 as D (6 bases). The germline gives CDR1 SGHAT, CDR2 FQNNGV. The germline V and J ends were trimmed by 0 bases and 6 bases, with 12 bases remaining between them. The CDR3 totals 15 residues. DNA for the CDR3: TGTGCCAGCAGCTTAGACCTTGGGGGCTCCAATGAGCAGTTCTTC. Protein sequence: CASSLDLGGSNEQFF.

This clonotype was detected ten times or more. The gene calls are TRBV3-1 and TRBJ2-4; D perhaps matches TRBD2 (6 bases). Trimming left V 6 bases short and J 0 bases short, with 9 bases between. The CDR3 has 14 amino acids. Germline-derived CDR1 and CDR2 are LGHDT and YNNKEL (reference sequence). The CDR3 DNA sequence: TGTGCCAGCAGTCGGAGGGGAGCCAAAAACATTCAGTACTTC. Protein sequence: CASSRRGAKNIQYF.

This clonotype was seen many times. V and J are TRBV5-1 and TRBJ2-2, with TRBD1 identical over 10 bases. This CDR3 spans 16 amino acids. Germline CDR1 and CDR2: SGHRS and YFSETQ. With 4 bases clipped from V and 5 bases from J, the junction kept 8 bases outside the gene matches. CDR3 sequence reads: CASSPRAGQGTGELFF. The CDR3 coding sequence is TGCGCCAGCAGCCCCCGGGCGGGACAGGGGACCGGGGAGCTGTTTTTT.

V usage is TRBV7-9 and J usage is TRBJ2-2, with TRBD2 matching over 8 bases. This CDR3 has 16 amino acids. V was clipped by 1 base and J by 2 bases; unmatched bases: 3. CDR1 is SEHNR and CDR2 is FQNEAQ in the germline V gene (reference sequence). Here the CDR3 reads CASSLEAGENTGELFF. In DNA, the CDR3 is TGTGCCAGCAGCTTAGAAGCGGGGGAAAACACCGGGGAGCTGTTTTTT.

There are many counts of this clonotype. This chain connects TRBV7-8 to TRBJ2-5; tentatively, D is TRBD1 (5 bases). Germline values: CDR1 SGHVS, CDR2 FQNEAQ. This CDR3 spans 14 amino acids. V was pared by 0 bases and J by 3 bases, with 8 bases between. Written as DNA, the CDR3 is TGTGCCAGCAGCTTAGCGGCAGGGAAAGAGACCCAGTACTTC. Translation gives CASSLAAGKETQYF.

This clonotype was recorded many times. The chain has TRBV20-1 and TRBJ2-5, with D hard to call. Germline values: CDR1 DFQATT, CDR2 SNEGSKA (reference sequence). The CDR3 contains 16 residues. Trimming shortened V by 2 bases and J by 5 bases, and 21 bases separated the two germline ends. The CDR3 spells CSARRVGDGGWETQYF. In nucleotides, the CDR3 is TGCAGTGCTAGAAGGGTTGGGGATGGTGGATGGGAGACCCAGTACTTC.

In this sample, this clonotype turned up many times. The chain uses TRBV3-1 and TRBJ2-2; TRBD1 agrees at 7 bases. Trimming cost V 3 bases and J 7 bases; bases outside gene matches: 8. The CDR3 sequence is 15 residues long. The germline CDR1 and CDR2 sequences are LGHDT and YNNKEL (reference sequence). CDR3 bases: TGTGCCAGCAGCCATCCGGGACAGCGCGACGGGGAGCTGTTTTTT. The encoded protein is CASSHPGQRDGELFF.